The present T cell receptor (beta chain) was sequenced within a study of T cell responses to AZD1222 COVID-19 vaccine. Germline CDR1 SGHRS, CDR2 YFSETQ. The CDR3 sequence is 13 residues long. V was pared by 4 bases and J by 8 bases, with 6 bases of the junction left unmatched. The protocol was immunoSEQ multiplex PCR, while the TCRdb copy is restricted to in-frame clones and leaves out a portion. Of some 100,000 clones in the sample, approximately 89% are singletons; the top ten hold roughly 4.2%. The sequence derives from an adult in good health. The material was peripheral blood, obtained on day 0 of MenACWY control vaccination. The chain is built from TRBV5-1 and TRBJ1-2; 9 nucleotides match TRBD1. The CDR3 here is CASSGDRDYGYTF. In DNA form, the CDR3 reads TGCGCCAGCAGCGGGGACAGGGATTACGGCTACACCTTC. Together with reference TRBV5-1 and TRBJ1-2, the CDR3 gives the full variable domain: KAGVTQTPRYLIKTRGQQVTLSCSPISGHRSVSWYQQTPGQGLQFLFEYFSETQRNKGNFPGRFSGRQFSNSRSEMNVSTLELGDSALYLCASSGDRDYGYTFGSGTRLTVV.